The entry below gives a single T cell receptor beta chain sequence along with its context. Its antigen has not been determined. No clone much larger than this one lies a single base away; base qualities are absent. The data stem from a study of CD8 T cells in ankylosing spondylitis (dated by TCRdb to about 2017). Notes on the research overall: T cell receptor beta repertoires were profiled in healthy donors and ankylosing spondylitis patients so that disease-linked TCR variants could be found. In total, the full study cohort was made up of roughly 110 healthy donors and more than 20 ankylosing spondylitis patients. Samples of peripheral blood were taken, and for ankylosing spondylitis patients, synovial fluid was collected as well. The investigation overall reported the following: Some of the motif variants had been reported before in the synovial fluid and blood of reactive arthritis patients, a finding that suggests common disease-initiation mechanisms. According to the report, matched synovial fluid samples from ankylosing spondylitis patients were significantly enriched for the disease-linked clones. The disease-linked clones had a CD8+ phenotype and were found at relatively low frequencies in peripheral blood. A TCR beta motif of seven or eight highly homologous amino acid variants appeared characteristic of blood from ankylosing spondylitis patients.

These reads were obtained on an Illumina HiSeq 2500. TCR beta libraries were prepared by quantitative 5'-RACE with molecular barcodes. In the paper's pipeline: Disease-linked TCR variants were identified with a new computational method built on a probabilistic model of VDJ rearrangement. Starting from the raw public reads, TCRdb applied fastp trimming at Q25, assembled clones with MiXCR and retained in-frame beta chains. Every distinct CDR3 protein forms one entry, paired with its most common genes and DNA. The V and J calls shown here were made by TCRdb, not taken from the authors' results. Recorded for this sample are fewer than 650,000 distinct CDR3 sequences; over 9.5% of them occurred a single time. The leading ten clones occupy approximately 6.3% of the sample. Reading from cysteine to phenylalanine, the CDR3 counts 14 amino acids. Of all the DNA, just the CDR3 is kept, 42 bases in frame from base 1. Deletion took 2 bases off V and 2 bases off J, with a span of 9 bases between the germline ends. Based on the germline V gene, the CDR1 and CDR2 sequences are SGHRS and YFSETQ.

The material sequenced was blood, either unsorted or a sorted T cell fraction (not recorded which). This receptor was obtained from a male donor with ankylosing spondylitis. The chain links TRBV5-1 with TRBJ2-3, with the D gene not confidently named. The nucleotide sequence is given as TGCGCCAGCAGCTTCGGCGGCGACACAGATACGCAGTATTTT. Translation gives CASSFGGDTDTQYF.